The following is a T cell receptor beta chain sequence with its context. With 4 bases clipped from V and 4 bases from J, the junction kept 10 bases outside the gene matches. The germline V gene has CDR1 MGHRA and CDR2 YSYEKL. CDR3 size: 16 residues. This record comes from a study of blood T cell repertoires in COVID-19. Using immunoSEQ multiplex PCR, the repertoire was profiled, and TCRdb retains in-frame clones only, with some absent. The sample shows about 82,000 clones, 85% of them seen only once. This receptor was identified in an elderly man with active or convalescent COVID-19. Input material: peripheral blood. J is TRBJ1-1 and V is TRBV4-1, with 9 bases aligning to TRBD1. The CDR3 nucleotides read TGCGCCAGCAGCCCCCGGACAGGGGCCGAGGGCACTGAAGCTTTCTTT. It encodes CASSPRTGAEGTEAFF.